These 27 T cell receptor beta chains originate from one sample sequenced in a study of control samples from healthy donors and cancer patients (dated by TCRdb to about 2020). Library preparation was by the immunoSEQ multiplex PCR assay. TCRdb carries this immuneACCESS record with in-frame sequences only. Its versions omit some clonotypes, under half of them owing to an unresolved V gene in the studies checked, with the rest unexplained. Recorded for this sample are over 80,000 clones; about nine tenths of them occurred a single time. The ten top clones hold around 14% of the sample. The sample comprised blood. These receptors originate from a man aged 25-45 years in good health.

This chain links TRBV5-1 with TRBJ2-7, with 8 bases identical to TRBD1. The CDR3 is 15 amino acids. The junction had 10 bases not matched to a gene; V was cut back by 0 bases and J by 8 bases. Germline CDR1 SGHRS, CDR2 YFSETQ. The CDR3 DNA reads TGCGCCAGCAGCTTGGCGCCCGGGACAGGTATTAAGCAGTACTTC. Translated: CASSLAPGTGIKQYF.

The CDR3 loop reads CASSSGGLGYTF. In DNA form, the CDR3 reads TGTGCCAGCAGCTCCGGAGGGTTAGGCTACACCTTC. The chain couples TRBV12-3 or TRBV12-4 to TRBJ1-2; D is undetermined. Trimming shortened V by 6 bases and J by 8 bases, and 13 bases separated the two germline ends. The CDR3 runs to 12 residues.

The CDR3 DNA reads as TGTGCCAGCAGCAAAAGTTACCGGGAGGCCAAAAACATTCAGTACTTC. Translation gives CASSKSYREAKNIQYF. This sequence joins TRBV21-1 and TRBJ2-4; the table's D call of TRBD2 was not tested on the DNA. TRBV21-1 is a pseudogene. This CDR3 contains 16 residues.

The chain is built from TRBV19 and TRBJ1-5, with 8 positions matching TRBD1. V was clipped by 5 bases and J by 9 bases; unmatched bases: 15. CDR3 length equals 16 residues. The germline gives CDR1 LNHDA, CDR2 SQIVND (reference sequence). In DNA form, the CDR3 reads TGTGCCAGTAGTCCAATGTGGGGGCAGGGGGCCCGGCCCCAGCATTTT. Residues: CASSPMWGQGARPQHF.

This clone was recorded a few times. The J gene is TRBJ1-2, the V gene TRBV10-3; D possibly corresponds to TRBD1 (5 bases). This CDR3 spans 11 amino acids. Trimming removed 6 bases from V and 4 bases from J, with 6 bases in between. Per the germline V gene, CDR1 is ENHRY and CDR2 is SYGVKD. This CDR3 is CAISGGYGYTF. CDR3 DNA: TGTGCCATCAGCGGGGGCTATGGCTACACCTTC.

The CDR3 here is CATSDPRTGNTGELFF. The CDR3 DNA follows: TGTGCCACCAGTGACCCCCGGACAGGGAACACCGGGGAGCTGTTTTTT. V is TRBV24-1 and J is TRBJ2-2; TRBD1 matches at 7 bases. The germline V gene has CDR1 KGHDR and CDR2 SFDVKD. V shed 4 bases and J 1 base; nucleotides not matched to a gene: 5. The CDR3 totals 16 residues.

This clone has only a few counts. The chain recombines TRBV25-1 with TRBJ2-7, with D tentatively TRBD2 (7 bases). Germline CDR1 MGHDK, CDR2 SYGVNS. Deletions cut 3 bases from V and 2 bases from J, with 11 bases between. The CDR3 length is 14 residues. The CDR3: CASSEGGAAYEQYF. CDR3 sequence (DNA): TGTGCCAGCAGTGAGGGGGGGGCGGCCTACGAGCAGTACTTC.

V usage is TRBV6-5 and J usage is TRBJ1-4; the D gene is possibly TRBD1 (6 bases). V lost 6 bases and J 0 bases, leaving 11 bases between the germline ends. Germline V lookup: CDR1 MNHEY, CDR2 SVGAGI. The CDR3 extends over 15 amino acids. Here the CDR3 reads CASRSRQATNEKLFF. The DNA for the CDR3 is TGTGCCAGCAGGAGCCGACAGGCAACTAATGAAAAACTGTTTTTT.

The chain carries TRBV30 and TRBJ2-2; D may be TRBD1 or TRBD2 (5 bases each). Germline V gives CDR1 GTSNPN, CDR2 SVGIG (reference sequence). The CDR3 is 15 amino acids. V dropped 7 bases and J dropped 6 bases, with 21 bases sitting between them. CDR3 in amino acids: CASSKVARGPGELFF. CDR3 coding DNA: TGTGCCTCCTCGAAGGTTGCGAGGGGACCCGGGGAGCTGTTTTTT.

This clone has a single count. V and J are TRBV4-1 and TRBJ1-3; D is unresolved. This CDR3 comprises 15 residues. The germline V gene has CDR1 MGHRA and CDR2 YSYEKL. The germline V and J ends were trimmed by 3 bases and 0 bases, with 9 bases remaining between them. This CDR3 reads CASSQIPSSGNTIYF. Written as DNA, the CDR3 is TGCGCCAGCAGCCAGATACCTTCCTCTGGAAACACCATATATTTT.

This chain links TRBV18 with TRBJ1-5, with 8 nucleotides matching TRBD1. Losses at the gene ends were 6 bases for V and 3 bases for J; bases not matched to a gene: 10. Germline V CDR1 and CDR2: KGHSH, LQKENI. The CDR3 runs to 16 residues. The CDR3 DNA reads TGTGCCAGCTCCCTCACCGGGACAGGCAACAATCAGCCCCAGCATTTT. This gives the protein CASSLTGTGNNQPQHF. Full variable domain (outside the CDR3, taken from reference TRBV18 and TRBJ1-5): NAGVMQNPRHLVRRRGQEARLRCSPMKGHSHVYWYRQLPEEGLKFMVYLQKENIIDESGMPKERFSAEFPKEGPSILRIQQVVRGDSAAYFCASSLTGTGNNQPQHFGDGTRLSIL.

The chain joins TRBV30 to TRBJ1-2; D not resolved. CDR3 length: 14 residues. Trimming took off 3 bases at V and 1 base at J, with 12 bases between the two ends. CDR1 and CDR2 (germline): GTSNPN, SVGIG (reference sequence). The CDR3 protein is CAWSHNSGNYGYTF. The CDR3 DNA reads as TGTGCCTGGAGCCACAACAGCGGTAACTATGGCTACACCTTC.

This sequence joins TRBV5-6 and TRBJ1-5; the D is unclear. CDR1 SGHDT and CDR2 YYEEEE come from the germline V gene. Trimming removed 3 bases at V and 4 bases at J, with 5 bases between. The CDR3 extends over 12 amino acids. The CDR3 nucleotides are TGTGCCAGCAGCTCCAGGAATCAGCCCCAGCATTTT. Its translation is CASSSRNQPQHF.

The chain couples TRBV3-1 (or the pseudogene TRBV3-2) to TRBJ2-7; D is possibly TRBD1 (5 bases). Germline lookup yields CDR1 LGHDT and CDR2 YNNKEL (reference sequence). V was clipped by 0 bases and J by 9 bases, with 15 bases between them. The CDR3 is 14 residues long. The CDR3 DNA reads as TGTGCCAGCAGCCAAGATCCTGAGGTTAGGGGGCAGTACTTC. Encoded protein: CASSQDPEVRGQYF.

The CDR3 region has the DNA TGTGCCAGCAGCTTGGAGGGACAGGGCCCTTACAATGAGCAGTTCTTC. Translation gives CASSLEGQGPYNEQFF. V is TRBV5-6 and J is TRBJ2-1, with 9 bases identical to TRBD1. V lost 0 bases and J lost 4; bases outside the gene matches: 5. The CDR3 runs to 16 residues. Germline V gives CDR1 SGHDT, CDR2 YYEEEE.

The rearrangement uses TRBV19 and TRBJ1-5, with unresolved D. Germline V lookup: CDR1 LNHDA, CDR2 SQIVND (reference sequence). The CDR3 spans 15 residues. The V end was cut by 6 bases, the J end by 0 bases, with 12 bases between. CDR3 sequence reads: CASSSSAYSNQPQHF. As DNA, the CDR3 is TGTGCCAGTAGCTCGTCGGCCTATAGCAATCAGCCCCAGCATTTT.

The chain links TRBV9 to TRBJ2-3, with 9 bases that match TRBD2. This CDR3 is 15 amino acids long. Germline values: CDR1 SGDLS, CDR2 YYNGEE. Losses at the gene ends were 1 base for V and 3 bases for J; bases not matched to a gene: 3. CDR3 nucleotides: TGTGCCAGCAGCGTAAGTAGCGGGAGTACAGATACGCAGTATTTT. Protein: CASSVSSGSTDTQYF.

The rearrangement links TRBV2 to TRBJ1-5; 9 nucleotides align to TRBD1. The V gene end was trimmed by 6 bases and the J gene end by 7 bases; junction bases not matched to a gene: 7. CDR1 SNHLY and CDR2 FYNNEI come from the germline V gene. CDR3 length: 14 amino acids. CDR3 sequence: CASSETGGGQPQHF. The CDR3, as DNA: TGTGCCAGCAGCGAGACAGGGGGGGGCCAGCCCCAGCATTTT.

In this sample, this clone turned up once. J is TRBJ2-6 and V is TRBV15, with D possibly being TRBD1 (6 bases). This CDR3 is built from 18 residues. V lost 2 bases and J 4 bases, leaving 18 bases between the germline ends. The germline gives CDR1 LNHNV, CDR2 YYDKDF (reference sequence). CDR3 bases: TGTGCCACCAGCAGATCCGTGACAGGAACGGCCGGGGCCAACGTCCTGACTTTC. It yields the protein CATSRSVTGTAGANVLTF.

The rearrangement links TRBV9 to TRBJ2-5, with TRBD2 identical over 14 bases. V was clipped by 0 bases and J by 1 base; unmatched bases: 2. Germline V gene lookup returns CDR1 SGDLS and CDR2 YYNGEE. The length of the CDR3 is 17 residues. The CDR3 here is CASSVGLAGGPQETQYF. Written as DNA, the CDR3 is TGTGCCAGCAGCGTAGGACTAGCGGGAGGGCCCCAAGAGACCCAGTACTTC.

V gene TRBV3-1 (or the pseudogene TRBV3-2) combines with J gene TRBJ1-2; D unresolved. Looked up from germline, CDR1 is LGHDT and CDR2 is YNNKEL (reference sequence). The V and J ends lost 1 base and 4 bases respectively, with 10 bases between them. This CDR3 has 14 amino acids. CDR3 in DNA: TGTGCCAGCAGCCAAGTAAGAACGGGCTATGGCTACACCTTC. Translation gives CASSQVRTGYGYTF.

The rearrangement uses TRBV3-1 (or the pseudogene TRBV3-2) and TRBJ2-3; 10 bases line up with TRBD2. Losses at the gene ends were 0 bases for V and 2 bases for J; bases not matched to a gene: 5. CDR1 is LGHDT, CDR2 YNNKEL, per germline (reference sequence). The CDR3 consists of 17 residues. The CDR3 coding sequence is TGTGCCAGCAGCCAAGATCGAGCGGGAGGGTACACAGATACGCAGTATTTT. Protein sequence: CASSQDRAGGYTDTQYF.

The chain recombines TRBV5-1 with TRBJ2-5; 7 bases are a match to TRBD1. The CDR3 contains 15 residues. V trimming: 6 bases; J trimming: 2 bases; junction bases outside the gene matches: 10. Germline CDR1 reads SGHRS; CDR2 reads YFSETQ. The DNA for the CDR3 is TGCGCCAGCACCCGGCAGGACAGGTCGCAAGAGACCCAGTACTTC. It codes for CASTRQDRSQETQYF.

V and J are TRBV10-2 and TRBJ2-3; D unclear. The CDR3 covers 14 residues. Germline CDR1 is WSHSY and CDR2 is SAAADI. Trimming cost V 7 bases and J 6 bases, with 17 bases left between them. The CDR3 protein is CASTRTHLADTQYF. The DNA for the CDR3 is TGCGCCAGCACCAGGACCCATCTGGCCGATACGCAGTATTTT.

The chain is built from TRBV2 and TRBJ1-5; 7 bases are shared with TRBD1. The germline CDR1 and CDR2 sequences are SNHLY and FYNNEI. The CDR3 runs to 16 residues. J gave up 7 bases and V 0 bases, and 9 bases lay outside the gene matches. Here the CDR3 reads CASSEARQGGVQPQHF. The DNA for the CDR3 is TGTGCCAGCAGTGAAGCTAGACAGGGAGGGGTACAGCCCCAGCATTTT.

V is TRBV5-1 and J is TRBJ2-5; 9 nucleotides line up with TRBD2. There are 14 residues in the CDR3. J gave up 4 bases and V 4 bases, and 5 bases lay outside the gene matches. The germline CDR1 and CDR2 sequences are SGHRS and YFSETQ. CDR3 protein: CASSEAGGGETQYF. The CDR3 DNA sequence: TGCGCCAGCAGCGAGGCGGGAGGGGGAGAGACCCAGTACTTC.

This chain joins TRBV7-9 and TRBJ2-2, with 11 bases identical to TRBD2. Germline V gene data show CDR1 as SEHNR and CDR2 as FQNEAQ (reference sequence). This CDR3 region has 16 residues. V dropped 7 bases and J dropped 7; count of bases not matched to a gene: 11. In DNA form, the CDR3 reads TGTGCCAGCATCCCAGGGACTAGCGGTTTTTACGGGGAGCTGTTTTTT. Amino acid sequence: CASIPGTSGFYGELFF.